This T cell receptor (beta chain) is drawn from a study of shared clonotypes between healthy human individuals. From germline, CDR1 is WSHSY and CDR2 SAAADI. CDR3 length: 14 amino acids. V was trimmed by 4 bases and J by 4 bases, leaving 11 bases between them. Method: immunoSEQ multiplex PCR; TCRdb's copy keeps in-frame clones and lacks some. The sample consists of about 480,000 clones, 60% to 80% of them appearing once. Sequenced: PBMCs. The genes are TRBV10-2 and TRBJ2-1; a possible D gene is TRBD2 (6 bases). This clonotype originated in a woman aged 35 to 49 in good health. Some clones in this sample may be carry-over from other donors' samples. In DNA, the CDR3 is TGCGCCAGCAGTGTGTCGGGAGCGTACAATGAGCAGTTCTTC. Translated: CASSVSGAYNEQFF.